The source of this T cell receptor beta chain is a study of Graves' ophthalmopathy and Graves' hyperthyroidism (dated by TCRdb to 2016 to 2019). A note on the overall study: Peripheral blood was collected before any treatment was given, at the time of initial diagnosis. After sampling, hyperthyroidism patients received methimazole starting at 30 mg daily, and ophthalmopathy patients received high-dose intravenous methylprednisolone. In more than 5 hyperthyroidism patients, the T-cell repertoire of thyroid tissue was compared with the T-cell repertoire of blood. An independent validation cohort comprised some 18 hyperthyroidism patients and about 16 patients who later progressed from hyperthyroidism to ophthalmopathy. In total, under 150 blood samples were TCR-sequenced: 40 to 45 ophthalmopathy, over 70 hyperthyroidism and some 17 hyperthyroidism-to-ophthalmopathy patients. To explore V-J signatures that distinguish ophthalmopathy from hyperthyroidism, a discovery set of about a hundred patients was enrolled, made up of 43 with ophthalmopathy and roughly 55 with stable hyperthyroidism. The study used signatures of the TCR beta repertoire to tell Graves' ophthalmopathy apart from Graves' hyperthyroidism and to predict which patients would progress to ophthalmopathy. The 100 discovery patients were randomly split 7:3 into training and test sets.

The CDR3 holds 15 amino acids from the cysteine to the phenylalanine. The retained sequence is limited to the CDR3, 45 bases, with the frame set at the first base. The germline V gene provides CDR1 MDHEN and CDR2 SYDVKM. Between the V and J ends, shortened by 3 bases and 1 base respectively, the junction contains 13 bases. The full study reports these points: Ophthalmopathy was separated from stable hyperthyroidism by the 13-signature model with around 89% sensitivity and roughly 83% specificity in cross-validation and with 80%/75% in the test set. Among expanded thyroid clonotypes with frequency above 0.001, most also showed up in blood, which suggests that blood repertoires may reflect the thyroid immune response. Sample size was not statistically predetermined, and group allocation was not concealed from the investigators. In validation, the model predicted ophthalmopathy progression with roughly 68% sensitivity and around 72% specificity; more than ten predicted patients were CT-confirmed with GO in a median of approximately 6.5 months.

This clonotype was recorded many times. What this receptor recognizes is not known. No base-level quality is on record; no much larger clone is a single base apart. For repertoire sequencing, the TCR beta CDR3 regions were amplified from RNA transcripts. The first round of RT-PCR was done with HTBI primers and the Qiagen OneStep RT-PCR kit, and was followed by a second round of multiplex PCR, then size selection and purification. The libraries underwent paired-end sequencing with 100 bp reads on an Illumina HiSeq2000. Processing in the source paper ran as follows. SOAPnuke was used to process the reads, throwing out any read that had adapters, had uncalled bases, had a mean Phred below 15, or lacked an exact constant-primer or identifier match. COPE v1.2.5 was used to merge high-quality paired reads. Clonotypes were defined as unique nucleotide sequences and were aligned to IMGT TRB V, D and J references using MiTCR v1.1. Analysis was restricted to V-J combinations with a frequency above 0.0001, which covered about 99% of repertoires. A TCR clonal expansion and chaos score per V-J combination was defined as the ratio of F50 clonal expansion to chaos observed in the TCRdist matrix. Features were reduced by Welch's t-statistics and random forest to roughly 14 V-J combinations, which fed a naive Bayes classifier. The similarity between thyroid and blood repertoires was quantified using the Morisita-Horn index. Through fastp at Q25 and MiXCR, TCRdb rebuilt clones from the public reads, retaining in-frame beta chains. CDR3 protein sequences are deduplicated, and each keeps its most common genes and DNA. The authors' filters were not applied to this entry. The sample contains roughly 480,000 distinct CDR3 sequences, around an eighth of them found a single time. 9.8% of the sample lies in the top ten.

The ophthalmopathy patients had moderately to severely active disease, with a Clinical Activity Score of 3 or higher, a NOSPECS grade of 4 or higher, and a disease duration of less than 3 months. Patients were excluded if they had other autoimmune diseases, uncontrolled infections, pregnancy or lactation. Clinical symptoms, serum thyroxine, TRAb, thyroid ultrasound and orbital computed tomography formed the basis of the diagnosis. Ficoll-Paque density gradient centrifugation was used to isolate PBMCs from 8 to 10 ml of fresh peripheral blood. Total RNA was extracted with Trizol reagent and quality-checked on an Agilent 2100 Bioanalyzer.

Input material: blood. This TCR came from a woman in her 30s with Graves' ophthalmopathy. Donor details come from another sample of the same person, matched by shared clones. The rearrangement combines TRBV28 with TRBJ2-7; the D gene may be TRBD1 or TRBD2, since each aligns over 7 bases. The nucleotide sequence reads TGTGCCAGCAGTTTCAGGGGGGGGTCATCCTACGAGCAGTACTTC. This is translated as CASSFRGGSSYEQYF.